This T cell receptor beta chain was captured by sequencing in a study of T cell responses to AZD1222 COVID-19 vaccine. Pooling of second doses given at about 4 or about 12 weeks was done. Study outcomes and limitations: Just a handful of AZD1222 recipients were seropositive at baseline. Reportedly, close to half of spike-specific TCRs are directed against unmutated variant regions. Spike-wide coverage was observed for vaccine-associated CD4 TCRs, with dominant responses at 160-218 and 743-854.

Here immunoSEQ multiplex PCR was the method, and the copy in TCRdb shows in-frame clones only, minus some. Of about 52,000 clones listed, roughly 90% are singletons. About this clone itself: Its antigen is undetermined.

The clonotype comes from an adult who received the AZD1222 COVID-19 vaccine. The specimen was peripheral blood, collected 28 days after the second AZD1222 dose.

The CDR3 coding sequence is TGTGCCAGCAGTTTGGGAAGTTCCTACAATGAGCAGTTCTTC. It specifies CASSLGSSYNEQFF. The chain links TRBV28 to TRBJ2-1; D remains unclear. The CDR3 runs to 14 residues. Germline V gene data show CDR1 as MDHEN and CDR2 as SYDVKM. Trimming took 3 bases from V and 1 from J, leaving 7 bases between them.